The 11 T cell receptor beta chains below all came from one sample that was sequenced in a study of blood T cell repertoires in COVID-19. Some clones are missing from TCRdb's copy, which holds only in-frame ones; the method was immunoSEQ multiplex PCR. The table shows 260,000 or so clones, with roughly 87% occurring only once. Sequenced sample: peripheral blood. These receptors were collected from a human donor in a cohort sampled during active COVID-19.

The rearrangement links TRBV19 to TRBJ1-4, with a possible D match to TRBD1 (5 bases). The CDR3 spans 14 residues. Trimming took off 2 bases at V and 8 bases at J, with 12 bases between the two ends. Germline loops: CDR1 LNHDA, CDR2 SQIVND (reference sequence). Written as DNA, the CDR3 is TGTGCCAGTAGTATAAAGCGGGGGGGGGAAAAACTGTTTTTT. Translation gives CASSIKRGGEKLFF.

This clone turned up a few times. The V and J genes are TRBV27 and TRBJ2-1; 8 bases fit TRBD1. Germline CDR1 reads MNHEY; CDR2 reads SMNVEV (reference sequence). This CDR3 region has 15 residues. J gave up 3 bases and V 3 bases, and 4 bases lay outside the gene matches. CDR3 DNA: TGTGCCAGCAGTTTGGCGACAGGGGACTACAATGAGCAGTTCTTC. This translates into CASSLATGDYNEQFF.

This clone was recorded only once. The V gene is TRBV28, the J gene TRBJ2-1; TRBD2 matches at 10 bases. The germline CDR1 and CDR2 sequences are MDHEN and SYDVKM. V shed 1 base and J 4 bases; nucleotides not matched to a gene: 10. The CDR3 is made up of 18 amino acids. In DNA form, the CDR3 reads TGTGCCAGCAGTTTATACCCCGCCGGGACTAGCGAATACAATGAGCAGTTCTTC. Amino acid sequence: CASSLYPAGTSEYNEQFF.

This chain joins TRBV6-5 and TRBJ1-2; no clear D. The germline gives CDR1 MNHEY, CDR2 SVGAGI. This CDR3 is built from 15 residues. V was trimmed by 7 bases and J by 6 bases, leaving 21 bases between them. The CDR3 DNA is TGTGCCAGCAAGGAGGTATTTTCGATTGGGGATGGCTACACCTTC. It specifies CASKEVFSIGDGYTF.

The V gene is TRBV5-5, the J gene TRBJ1-2; D might be TRBD1 (6 bases). CDR3 length: 15 amino acids. Germline V gives CDR1 SGHKS, CDR2 YYEKEE (reference sequence). V lost 4 bases, J lost 6 bases, and 19 bases lay in between. The chain's CDR3 is CASSARTAGLDGYTF. The DNA for the CDR3 is TGTGCCAGCAGCGCGCGGACAGCGGGGCTTGATGGCTACACCTTC. Full variable domain (rest looked up from reference TRBV5-5 and TRBJ1-2): DAGVTQSPTHLIKTRGQQVTLRCSPISGHKSVSWYQQVLGQGPQFIFQYYEKEERGRGNFPDRFSARQFPNYSSELNVNALLLGDSALYLCASSARTAGLDGYTFGSGTRLTVV.

This chain connects TRBV6-6 to TRBJ1-5, with 7 bases identical to TRBD1. This CDR3 is 13 amino acids long. Looked up from germline, CDR1 is MNHNY and CDR2 is SVGAGI (reference sequence). V shed 5 bases, J shed 7 bases, and the junction held 5 bases outside the gene matches. The CDR3 region has the DNA TGTGCCAGCAGTAGACAGGGAGAGCAGCCCCAGCATTTT. Its translation: CASSRQGEQPQHF.

V gene TRBV19 combines with J gene TRBJ2-7, with 8 bases lining up with TRBD2. The CDR3 covers 14 residues. Germline assignment: CDR1 LNHDA and CDR2 SQIVND (reference sequence). Germline trimming cut 3 bases from V and 3 bases from J; bases unmatched to any gene: 4. The CDR3 reads CASSMTSVLYEQYF. CDR3 sequence (DNA): TGTGCCAGTAGTATGACTAGCGTACTCTACGAGCAGTACTTC.

This sequence joins TRBV18 and TRBJ2-1, with D perhaps TRBD2 (5 bases). The CDR3 runs 14 residues. Trimming stripped 3 bases from V and 4 bases from J, with 10 bases between. Germline V gene data show CDR1 as KGHSH and CDR2 as LQKENI. Here the CDR3 reads CASSPSGLYNEQFF. Here the CDR3 DNA reads TGTGCCAGCTCACCTTCTGGACTGTACAATGAGCAGTTCTTC.

This chain joins TRBV6-5 and TRBJ1-2; TRBD1 aligns across 12 bases. The CDR3 sequence is 15 residues long. In germline, CDR1 is MNHEY, CDR2 SVGAGI. Unmatched junction bases numbered 8, after V lost 6 bases and J lost 6 bases. Here the CDR3 DNA reads TGTGCCAGCAGGCCCCCCGGGACAGGGGGCAATGGCTACACCTTC. Protein sequence: CASRPPGTGGNGYTF.

The chain couples TRBV28 to TRBJ2-7, with 11 positions matching TRBD2. The junction had 4 bases not matched to a gene; V was cut back by 6 bases and J by 3 bases. Germline CDR1 and CDR2: MDHEN and SYDVKM. This CDR3 region has 14 residues. The CDR3 sequence is CASSRLAGSYEQYF. CDR3 nucleotide sequence: TGTGCCAGCAGCCGACTAGCGGGGAGCTACGAGCAGTACTTC.

CDR3 sequence (DNA): TGTGCCACCAGCTCGGGACTTTTGATCAATCAGCCCCAGCATTTT. Translation gives CATSSGLLINQPQHF. V gene TRBV15 combines with J gene TRBJ1-5; TRBD1 might be the D (5 bases). The CDR3 loop spans 15 amino acids. Trimming pared 5 bases from V and 3 bases from J, leaving 14 bases between. Germline V lookup: CDR1 LNHNV, CDR2 YYDKDF (reference sequence).